Below are 17 T cell receptor beta chains sequenced from a single sample in a study of blood T cells in healthy people across ages (dated by TCRdb to between 2015 and 2016). The method behind the library was 5' RACE. The sequencing machine was an Illumina HiSeq 2500. A second PCR of about 7 to 12 cycles was run with a J-beta primer mix and a sample-barcoded 5' primer. Starting from the raw public reads, TCRdb applied fastp trimming at Q25, assembled clones with MiXCR and retained in-frame beta chains. Under each unique CDR3 protein, matching rows form one entry showing the most common genes and DNA. The sample data list around 820,000 distinct CDR3 sequences, and roughly 25% of these were observed just once. Around 3.6% of the sample lies in the top ten. These same records also appear under a second study, on T cells of mothers and their children.

The sequenced material came from blood. These receptors originate from a boy aged 10-17 years in good health.

This sequence joins TRBV9 and TRBJ2-7; possibly TRBD2 for D (6 bases). Germline CDR1 is SGDLS and CDR2 is YYNGEE. V dropped 2 bases and J dropped 5 bases, with 20 bases sitting between them. The CDR3 sequence is 16 residues long. CDR3 loop: CASSVDRGAVKDEQYF. The CDR3, as DNA: TGTGCCAGCAGCGTCGACCGCGGGGCAGTTAAAGACGAGCAGTACTTC.

This chain joins TRBV20-1 and TRBJ2-4; D unclear. The CDR3 totals 13 residues. The V end lost 1 base, the J end lost 3 bases, and 7 bases lay between the germline ends. Germline V gives CDR1 DFQATT, CDR2 SNEGSKA (reference sequence). CDR3 residues: CSARGFVKNIQYF. The CDR3 DNA reads TGCAGTGCTAGAGGGTTTGTCAAAAACATTCAGTACTTC.

In its sample, this clonotype was seen a few times. The rearrangement joins TRBV29-1 to TRBJ2-1; 10 bases align to TRBD1. Germline-derived CDR1 and CDR2 are SQVTM and ANQGSEA. The V segment lost 7 bases and the J segment 5 bases; nucleotides outside the gene matches: 2. The CDR3 covers 12 residues. This chain's CDR3 is CSGTGGDNEQFF. In DNA, the CDR3 is TGCAGCGGGACAGGGGGGGACAATGAGCAGTTCTTC.

The V gene is TRBV7-9, the J gene TRBJ2-5; D not certain. The CDR3 is 15 amino acids. The V and J ends lost 1 base and 1 base respectively, with 10 bases between them. Germline assignment: CDR1 SEHNR and CDR2 FQNEAQ (reference sequence). For the CDR3, the DNA is TGTGCCAGCAGCTTAGTGGGCACGTTCCAAGAGACCCAGTACTTC. It encodes CASSLVGTFQETQYF.

The V gene is TRBV9, the J gene TRBJ2-1; possibly TRBD1 or TRBD2 for D (6 bases each). The V gene lost 4 bases and the J gene lost 2 bases, with 19 bases spanning the gap. CDR1 and CDR2 (germline): SGDLS, YYNGEE. CDR3 length equals 17 residues. Here the CDR3 reads CASSSGAMPVAYNEQFF. The CDR3 nucleotides are TGTGCCAGCAGCTCGGGGGCGATGCCAGTTGCCTACAATGAGCAGTTCTTC.

This clonotype showed up just a few times. J is TRBJ2-5 and V is TRBV20-1; D possibly corresponds to TRBD1 (7 bases). Germline CDR1 DFQATT, CDR2 SNEGSKA (reference sequence). This CDR3 is 13 amino acids long. V was trimmed by 7 bases and J by 5 bases, leaving 17 bases between them. Here the CDR3 reads CSGPTGRTETQYF. CDR3 in DNA: TGCAGTGGCCCGACAGGGAGGACGGAGACCCAGTACTTC.

The chain recombines TRBV9 with TRBJ2-5, with TRBD2 matching 7 bases. CDR1 is SGDLS and CDR2 is YYNGEE in the germline V gene. CDR3 size: 14 residues. Germline trimming cut 3 bases from V and 4 bases from J; bases unmatched to any gene: 6. CDR3 protein: CASSAVGGGETQYF. The DNA of the CDR3 is TGTGCCAGCAGCGCGGTAGGCGGGGGAGAGACCCAGTACTTC.

This clonotype was detected a few times. The chain carries TRBV20-1 and TRBJ2-5, with 7 bases that match TRBD2. Per germline, CDR1 DFQATT and CDR2 SNEGSKA (reference sequence). V was pared by 6 bases and J by 5 bases, with 6 bases of the junction left unmatched. The CDR3 consists of 12 residues. The CDR3 loop is CSARTSVETQYF. The CDR3 DNA reads TGCAGTGCCCGAACTAGCGTCGAGACCCAGTACTTC.

This chain uses TRBV29-1 with TRBJ2-1; perhaps TRBD1 as D (5 bases). CDR1 SQVTM and CDR2 ANQGSEA come from the germline V gene. The CDR3 covers 15 residues. V lost 6 bases and J lost 1, with 16 bases in between. The CDR3 loop reads CSVGPQGWSYNEQFF. In DNA, the CDR3 is TGCAGCGTCGGCCCCCAGGGTTGGTCCTACAATGAGCAGTTCTTC.

This clonotype was counted between two and nine times. The CDR3 region has the DNA TGTGCCAGCAGCCTGACGCGGGGGGTCTCTGAAGCTTTCTTT. It yields the protein CASSLTRGVSEAFF. V gene TRBV6-1 combines with J gene TRBJ1-1, with TRBD1 as a possible D gene (5 bases). Trimming removed 6 bases from V and 6 bases from J, with 17 bases in between. Germline V gives CDR1 MNHNS, CDR2 SASEGT. The CDR3 is 14 amino acids.

This chain links TRBV7-9 with TRBJ1-2; TRBD1 might be the D (5 bases). CDR3 size: 16 residues. Trimming left V 2 bases short and J 1 base short, with 14 bases between. Germline V CDR1 and CDR2: SEHNR, FQNEAQ (reference sequence). This CDR3 is CASSLYGEQGNYGYTF. CDR3 DNA sequence: TGTGCCAGCAGCTTATATGGGGAGCAGGGTAACTATGGCTACACCTTC.

The chain joins TRBV13 to TRBJ1-3; 7 bases align to TRBD1. V lost 5 bases and J lost 3; bases outside the gene matches: 4. Germline CDR1 PRHDT, CDR2 FYEKMQ (reference sequence). The CDR3 covers 14 residues. In DNA, the CDR3 is TGTGCCAGCAGCGGCGACAGGGTTGGAAACACCATATATTTT. Its protein product is CASSGDRVGNTIYF.

The V gene is TRBV6-2 or TRBV6-3, the J gene TRBJ2-7; 7 bases are a match to TRBD1. Germline V CDR1 and CDR2: MNHEY, SVGEGT. With 5 bases clipped from V and 1 base from J, the junction kept 5 bases outside the gene matches. The CDR3 contains 14 residues. CDR3 protein: CASSNPGQSYEQYF. The CDR3 DNA follows: TGTGCCAGCAGTAATCCGGGACAGTCCTACGAGCAGTACTTC.

This clonotype appeared a few times. The V and J genes are TRBV20-1 and TRBJ2-5; 9 bases are a match to TRBD2. CDR1 and CDR2 from the germline V gene are DFQATT and SNEGSKA (reference sequence). The CDR3 runs 14 residues. In nucleotides, the CDR3 is TGCAGCTCCCGAAGACTAGCGGAACAAGAGACCCAGTACTTC. Amino acids: CSSRRLAEQETQYF.

This chain joins TRBV2 and TRBJ1-2; 8 positions agree with TRBD1. This CDR3 region has 13 residues. V shed 6 bases and J 4 bases; nucleotides not matched to a gene: 4. The germline CDR1 and CDR2 sequences are SNHLY and FYNNEI. CDR3 amino acids: CASRTGTGYGYTF. The CDR3 DNA reads TGTGCCAGCAGAACCGGGACAGGCTATGGCTACACCTTC.

This clonotype has a handful of counts. The rearrangement links TRBV12-3 or TRBV12-4 to TRBJ2-6; D is possibly TRBD1 (6 bases). The CDR3 runs to 16 residues. Trimming stripped 3 bases from V and 1 base from J, with 10 bases between. CDR3 sequence: CASSLVQGSGANVLTF. In DNA form, the CDR3 reads TGTGCCAGCAGTTTGGTGCAGGGGTCTGGGGCCAACGTCCTGACTTTC.

As to this clonotype: The junction shows a germline mismatch at one end, possibly a read error. V is TRBV29-1 and J is TRBJ2-3; a possible D gene is TRBD1 (5 bases). This CDR3 comprises 12 residues. Germline assignment: CDR1 SQVTM and CDR2 ANQGSEA. In nucleotides, the CDR3 is TGCAGCCTTGACCAGGGTGCAGATACGCAGTATTTT. This codes for CSLDQGADTQYF.